Below are 3 T cell receptor beta chains sequenced from a single sample in a study of T-cell memory formation after mild COVID-19. TCRdb processed the 5' RACE reads anew with MiXCR; each CDR3 protein has one entry. There are roughly 350,000 distinct CDR3 sequences in the sample; around 27% occur only once, and less than 15% lies in the top ten. The sequenced sample was PBMCs or a T cell subset sorted from them (not recorded which). These receptors all stem from an adult woman who had mild COVID-19 (a few samples of this study predate the infection). Cell type and time point are not known.

V usage is TRBV29-1 and J usage is TRBJ1-1; TRBD1 aligns across 9 bases. The V gene's germline CDR1 is SQVTM and CDR2 ANQGSEA. The CDR3 is 14 residues long. The ends lost 8 bases at V and 4 bases at J; junction bases unmatched: 11. DNA of the CDR3: TGCAGCTGCTACCCAGGGACAGGGCCCACTGAAGCTTTCTTT. Its translation is CSCYPGTGPTEAFF.

The chain combines TRBV10-3 with TRBJ1-1; 9 bases line up with TRBD1. Per the germline V gene, CDR1 is ENHRY and CDR2 is SYGVKD. The CDR3 sequence is 13 residues long. V lost 6 bases to trimming and J lost 4 bases; unmatched junction nucleotides: 3. The chain's CDR3 is CAISRDRATEAFF. CDR3 bases: TGTGCCATCAGCCGGGACAGGGCCACTGAAGCTTTCTTT.

This chain connects TRBV5-1 to TRBJ2-3; tentative D call: TRBD1 (5 bases). CDR3 length equals 16 residues. The V end was cut by 0 bases, the J end by 4 bases, with 15 bases between. Germline loops: CDR1 SGHRS, CDR2 YFSETQ. As DNA, the CDR3 is TGCGCCAGCAGCTTGGCCACAGGATGGGTGGCAGATACGCAGTATTTT. This sequence encodes CASSLATGWVADTQYF.